Listed here is a single T cell receptor beta chain. Method: immunoSEQ multiplex PCR; TCRdb's copy keeps in-frame clones and lacks some. The sample shows some 340,000 clones, roughly 84% of them seen only once. The treatment is: some 20 received Ad26.COV2.S at low or high dose, single or two shots; about 5 received placebo; per-sample allocation not given. All samples were drawn on day 63, counting from the first vaccine or placebo injection. This record comes from a study of Ad26.COV2.S vaccination and SARS-CoV-2 variants. The CDR3 runs 13 residues. V dropped 2 bases and J dropped 3 bases, with 7 bases sitting between them. Per germline, CDR1 LGHNA and CDR2 YSLEER.

The sequences come from peripheral blood, collected in a trial of Ad26.COV2.S vaccine versus placebo. This sequence was found in a person between 18 and 60 years old who received the Ad26.COV2.S COVID-19 vaccine or a placebo. The chain carries TRBV4-3 and TRBJ1-1; D is unresolved. In DNA form, the CDR3 reads TGCGCCAGCAGCCAACCGGGAGACACTGAAGCTTTCTTT. Translation gives CASSQPGDTEAFF.